This T cell receptor (beta chain) is from a study of OX40 agonist ivuxolimab in advanced cancers. In the study overall: Participants could have had prior anti-PD-1, anti-PD-L1 or anti-CTLA-4 therapy, and about 40% had some.

V was trimmed by 3 bases and J by 0 bases, leaving 8 bases between them. Germline V gene sequence: CDR1 MDHEN, CDR2 SYDVKM. CDR3 length: 15 residues. Sequencing used immunoSEQ multiplex PCR; TCRdb keeps in-frame clones, though not all of them. This sample has about 58,000 clones, with around 85% found just once. Findings and caveats of the study: Expanded clones belonging to CD8+ T cells outnumbered, on average, those of CD4+.

As to this clone: The antigen is unknown.

Individuals having autoimmune disease history or systemic immunosuppression were not enrolled. The sample here was CD4+ or CD8+ T cells sorted from blood, taken in a trial of the OX40 agonist ivuxolimab. This clonotype was sampled from an adult with an advanced solid tumor such as melanoma, head and neck, liver or kidney cancer. The V gene is TRBV28, the J gene TRBJ2-2; D remains ambiguous. As DNA, the CDR3 is TGTGCCAGCAGTTTGAGCCTCGCGAACACCGGGGAGCTGTTTTTT. Its protein is CASSLSLANTGELFF.